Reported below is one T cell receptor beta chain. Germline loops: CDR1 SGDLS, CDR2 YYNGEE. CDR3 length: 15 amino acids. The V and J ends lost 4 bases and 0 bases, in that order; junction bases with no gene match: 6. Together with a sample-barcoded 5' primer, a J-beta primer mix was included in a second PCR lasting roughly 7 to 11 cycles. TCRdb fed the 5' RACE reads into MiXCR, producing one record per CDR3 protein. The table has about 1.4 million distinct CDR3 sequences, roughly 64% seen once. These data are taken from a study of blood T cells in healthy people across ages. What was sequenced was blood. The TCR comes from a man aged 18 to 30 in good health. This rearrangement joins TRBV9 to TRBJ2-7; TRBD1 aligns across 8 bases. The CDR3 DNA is TGTGCCAGCAGCCCGACGGGACAGGACTCCTACGAGCAGTACTTC. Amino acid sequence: CASSPTGQDSYEQYF.